This paragraph covers one TCR beta chain sequence. The antigen it recognizes is unknown. No quality values exist for individual bases; no much larger clone is one base distant. From its cysteine to its phenylalanine, the CDR3 spans 12 amino acids. The retained sequence is limited to the CDR3, 36 bases, with the frame set at the first base. The junction shows trimming of 5 bases on V and 4 bases on J, plus 8 bases between the germline ends. The germline V gene (reference sequence) supplies CDR1 LNHDA and CDR2 SQIVND. Participants in the prospective study were enrolled through a virtual design, were aged roughly 18 to 90 years, and lived in some 24 United States geographic areas. Cohort assignment in the prospective study relied on participant-reported clinical history from a screening survey and a study questionnaire. Recovered participants in ImmuneRACE Cohort 3 were defined by two consecutive negative NP/OP PCR tests, clearance by a healthcare professional, or resolution of symptoms. Mobile phlebotomists in the prospective study collected whole blood, serum and a nasopharyngeal or oropharyngeal swab from every participant. Additional blood draws and questionnaires over an approximately 2-month period could optionally be provided by prospective study participants. Blood samples from the prospective study were shipped frozen or at room temperature prior to DNA extraction.

The entry originates in a study of blood T cell repertoires in COVID-19 (dated by TCRdb to 2018 to 2021). For context, the study as a whole: Samples covering the acute and convalescent phases of COVID-19 were provided by collaborators in the United States, Italy and Spain. Subjects who had been exposed to COVID-19, were actively infected with it, or had recovered from it provided the deeply sampled blood TCRbeta repertoires that made up the dataset. Sample metadata almost always included a de-identified subject ID, COVID-19 status, age in years and sex. HLA class I and class II types, where available, came from metadata supplied by the sample provider rather than from assay-based typing. The prospective study material was composed of cDNA or gDNA derived from T cells, B-cell-depleted T cells, or PBMCs. The samples were drawn from two sources: the first 160 participants of the ongoing ImmuneRACE study, and 1,200 or so subjects contributed by 6 global collaborators. The repertoires were released in a freely available public database meant as a resource for research on the immune response to SARS-CoV-2.

Broader findings and caveats from the paper: Clinical and demographic metadata were provided uncurated, with the amount varying by source and participant.

The immunoSEQ Assay, a bias-controlled multiplex PCR, was used to amplify TCRbeta CDR3 regions from genomic DNA. Turning to the authors' computational methods: The number of nucleated cells in each sample was estimated from the amplification of reference gene primers within the assay. To quantify the absolute abundance of each unique TCRbeta CDR3 rearrangement, sequence reads were collapsed and filtered. For each sample, productive Simpson clonality was calculated by taking the square root of Simpson's diversity index across productive rearrangements. TCRdb provides this immuneACCESS table in a form limited to in-frame rearrangements. Some clones are lacking; in checked studies, under half of them reflect an unresolved V gene, and why the rest are absent is not known. That table furnishes V, J and clone size, whereas the DNA furnished D and trimming. Counted in this sample were about 320,000 clones; about 91% of them appeared once. About 9.8% of the sample rests with the top ten.

The TCR was taken from a young woman who had recovered from COVID-19. This receptor chain uses TRBV19 and TRBJ1-1, with the D gene call left open. The specimen sequenced was PBMCs or T cells enriched from blood (not recorded which). For the CDR3, the sequence is CASSLGSTEAFF. The DNA sequence reads TGTGCCAGTAGTTTGGGGAGCACTGAAGCTTTCTTT.